The TCR beta chain under discussion was sequenced for a study of shared clonotypes between healthy human individuals. V lost 7 bases, J lost 2 bases, and 14 bases lay in between. The length of the CDR3 is 14 residues. In germline, CDR1 is MNHEY, CDR2 SVGAGI. This clone was detected once. TCRdb keeps only in-frame clones here, not all; method: immunoSEQ multiplex PCR. This table holds about half a million clones, over 70% found once. The donors, healthy adults who were HIV-negative, had experienced no recent acute infections or vaccinations. Sequencing input: PBMCs. This sequence was found in a woman aged 40 to 55 in good health. Some clones in this sample may be carry-over from other donors' samples. The chain links TRBV6-5 to TRBJ2-5; D perhaps matches TRBD1 (6 bases). The CDR3 coding sequence is TGTGCCAGCAAGGGGGTACCAACACAAGAGACCCAGTACTTC. It codes for CASKGVPTQETQYF.